This T cell receptor (beta chain) was sequenced for a study of T-cell memory formation after mild COVID-19. Germline CDR1 reads SQVTM; CDR2 reads ANQGSEA. V lost 6 bases and J 1 base, leaving 12 bases between the germline ends. The CDR3 extends over 13 amino acids. TCRdb itself ran the 5' RACE reads through MiXCR, one entry per CDR3 protein. The sample carries roughly 450,000 distinct CDR3 sequences, around a sixth recorded once. The clonotype originates from an adult woman who had mild COVID-19 (a few samples of this study predate the infection). Cell type and time point are not known. The sequencing input was PBMCs or a T cell subset sorted from them (not recorded which). The chain uses TRBV29-1 and TRBJ1-1; tentatively, D is TRBD1 (5 bases). The CDR3 DNA reads as TGCAGCGTCCCAGGGAATGGGAACACTGAAGCTTTCTTT. Amino acid sequence: CSVPGNGNTEAFF.